This TCR beta chain was retrieved from a study of T cell responses to AZD1222 COVID-19 vaccine. With V trimmed by 2 bases and J by 4 bases, 6 bases remained unmatched. The V gene's germline CDR1 is LGHDT and CDR2 YNNKEL (reference sequence). CDR3 length: 16 amino acids. The data were produced by immunoSEQ multiplex PCR, yet TCRdb's version contains in-frame clones alone and is incomplete. The sample has some 280,000 clones, almost 95% seen once; the top ten hold about 0.5%. Pooled together were second doses at about 4 or about 12 weeks. This chain joins TRBV3-1 (or the pseudogene TRBV3-2) and TRBJ1-4; 8 bases are a match to TRBD1. The clonotype originates from an adult who received the AZD1222 COVID-19 vaccine. Sequencing used peripheral blood, obtained 28 days after the second AZD1222 dose. The CDR3 reads CASSQYTTGDNEKLFF. The CDR3 nucleotides read TGTGCCAGCAGCCAATATACGACAGGGGATAATGAAAAACTGTTTTTT.